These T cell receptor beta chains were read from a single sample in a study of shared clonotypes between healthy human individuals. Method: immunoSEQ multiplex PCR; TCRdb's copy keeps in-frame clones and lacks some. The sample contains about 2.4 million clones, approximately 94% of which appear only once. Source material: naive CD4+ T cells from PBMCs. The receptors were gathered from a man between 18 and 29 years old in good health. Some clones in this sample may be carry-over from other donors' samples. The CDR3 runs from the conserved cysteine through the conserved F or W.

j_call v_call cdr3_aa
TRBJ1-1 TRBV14 CASSHLLQGTTNTEAFF
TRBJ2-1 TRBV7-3 CASSPSAYNEQFF
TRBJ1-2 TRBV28 CASSATGARYGYTF
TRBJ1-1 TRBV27 CAEGRARVETEAFF
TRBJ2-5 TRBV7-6 CASSTSGGRLPILETQYF
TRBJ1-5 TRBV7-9 CASSLGNWQREGQPQHF
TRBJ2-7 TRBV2 CASSDGGTSGRVRYEQYF
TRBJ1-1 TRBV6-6 CASSYASLLNTEAFF
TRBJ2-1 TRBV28 CASSDREGRFF
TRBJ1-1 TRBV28 CASSQGYAEAFF
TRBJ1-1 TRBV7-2 CASSIRANTEAFF
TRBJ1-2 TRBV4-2 CASSQFVSDRGHGYTF
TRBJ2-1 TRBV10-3 CAITEGGGDHNEQFF
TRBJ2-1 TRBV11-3 CASSLEGTMGYNEQFF
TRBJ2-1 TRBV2 CASWGIGSNEQFF
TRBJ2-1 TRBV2 CASRGRWGYNEQFF
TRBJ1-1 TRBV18 CASSPAVMNTEAFF
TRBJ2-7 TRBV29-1 CSVVGGGNEQYF
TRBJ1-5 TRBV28 CASRLGGSNQPQHF
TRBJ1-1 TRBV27 CASINRGILGTEAFF
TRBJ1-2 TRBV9 CASSVEPRWATYGYTF
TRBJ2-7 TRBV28 CASHSTYAGGEQYF
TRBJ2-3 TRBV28 CASSLFSAGSTDTQYF
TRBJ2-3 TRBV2 CASSETFVELRPSTDTQYF
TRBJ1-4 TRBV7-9 CASSLTGPTNEKLFF
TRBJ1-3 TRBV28 CASRNDLRFSGNTIYF
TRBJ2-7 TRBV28 CASSPGPLYYEQYF
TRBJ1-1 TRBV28 CASTSPGGHTEAFF
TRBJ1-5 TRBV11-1 CASSLAQNQPQHF
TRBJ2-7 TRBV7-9 CASSPTVPYEQYF
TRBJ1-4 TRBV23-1 CASSPIRQRKLFF
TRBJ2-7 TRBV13 CASSFSRDRNSYEQYF
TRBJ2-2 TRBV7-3 CASSSQGNTGELFF
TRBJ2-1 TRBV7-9 CASSLGGPPYNEQFF
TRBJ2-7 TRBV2 CASSEDWAGGYEQYF
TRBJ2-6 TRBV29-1 CSVALTGTSGANVLTF
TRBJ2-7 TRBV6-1 CASRQGSSYEQYF
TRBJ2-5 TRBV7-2 CASSSQGLAGEETQYF
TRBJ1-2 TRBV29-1 CSVGDNYGYTF
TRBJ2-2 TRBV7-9 CASSSTGVNTGELFF
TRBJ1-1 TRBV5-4 CASSLYSGAGTEAFF
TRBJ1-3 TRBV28 CASSPESERGNTIYF
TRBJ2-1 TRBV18 CASSPLELAGGPEQFF
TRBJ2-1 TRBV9 CASSEPGTVSYNEQFF
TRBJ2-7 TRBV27 CASSPAGVSDEQYF
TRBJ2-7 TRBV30 CAWRGGAGHEQYF
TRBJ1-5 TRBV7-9 CASSLGTDHQPQHF
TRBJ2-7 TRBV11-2 CASSSPTWGGDYEQYF
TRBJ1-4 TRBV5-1 CASSLGTGQGEKLFF
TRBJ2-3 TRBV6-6 CASSRTLDTQYF
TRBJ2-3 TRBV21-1 CASSKYQGLSTDTQYF
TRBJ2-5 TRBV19 CASMRTGVQETQYF
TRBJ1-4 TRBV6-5 CASSYSRLNEKLFF